The rows below give T cell receptor beta chains drawn from one sample of a study of shared clonotypes between healthy human individuals. The table came from immunoSEQ multiplex PCR; TCRdb's copy has only in-frame clones and leaves some out. The data hold about 700,000 clones, with 74% observed a single time. Sequenced material: memory CD4+ T cells sorted from blood. These receptors originate from a woman aged 25 to 39 in good health. Each CDR3 is given with its conserved first and last residue. A D gene is named only where the DNA matches it firmly. Only part of the rows carry a size: once, few, many, or a class if the clone is expanded.

d_gene	v_gene	j_gene	abundance	CDR3nt	CDR3aa
TRBD1	TRBV19	TRBJ1-2	-	TGTGCCAGTCGTACAGGGGGCTTAGGCTATGGCTACACCTTC	CASRTGGLGYGYTF
-	TRBV6-6	TRBJ2-2	-	TGTGCCAGCAGTTACTCGTGGATCGGGGAGCTGTTTTTT	CASSYSWIGELFF
TRBD2	TRBV11-1	TRBJ2-5	many	TGTGCCAGCAGCTTAGTACTAGCGGGAGTGGAGACCCAGTACTTC	CASSLVLAGVETQYF
-	TRBV2	TRBJ1-5	-	TGTGCCAGCAGTGATAACCGCGGGTTTTACCAGCCCCAGCATTTT	CASSDNRGFYQPQHF
-	TRBV30	TRBJ1-4	-	TGTGCCTGGAGTGTAGGGCGTCCTGAAAAACTGTTTTTT	CAWSVGRPEKLFF
-	TRBV28	TRBJ1-2	-	TGTGCCAGCAGGTCGTCGGGCCTAACGACTAACTATGGCTACACCTTC	CASRSSGLTTNYGYTF
-	TRBV5-1	TRBJ2-7	once	TGCGCCAGCAGATCCTATGCATCCGGGTACGAGCAGTACTTC	CASRSYASGYEQYF
TRBD1	TRBV7-9	TRBJ1-2	-	TGTGCCAGCAGCTTAGGACAGGGGGTAAATGGCTACACCTTC	CASSLGQGVNGYTF
TRBD2	TRBV10-3	TRBJ2-7	-	TGTGCCATCAGGGCGAGGCGGGAGGACGAGCAGTACTTC	CAIRARREDEQYF
-	TRBV14	TRBJ1-3	-	TGTGCCAGCAGCCAAGAGAGATGGGCTGGAAACACCATATATTTT	CASSQERWAGNTIYF
-	TRBV5-4	TRBJ2-5	-	TGTGCCAGCAGCTTGATACAAGAGACCCAGTACTTC	CASSLIQETQYF
TRBD1	TRBV6-5	TRBJ1-2	-	TGTGCCAGCAGTTACACCAGAACAGGGGGCTCGAAGGGCTACACCTTC	CASSYTRTGGSKGYTF
TRBD1	TRBV5-1	TRBJ1-5	once	TGCGCCAGCAGCTTGGAGGGACAGTCTTATCAGCCCCAGCATTTT	CASSLEGQSYQPQHF
-	TRBV27	TRBJ2-7	-	TGTGCCAGCAGCCGACGGAGCTCCTACGAGCAGTACTTC	CASSRRSSYEQYF
TRBD2	TRBV7-6	TRBJ2-3	-	TGTGCCAGCAGCTTATTGACTAGCGCCACAGATACGCAGTATTTT	CASSLLTSATDTQYF
TRBD1	TRBV2	TRBJ1-1	-	TGTGCCAGCACCAGGGGGCAAACTGAAGCTTTCTTT	CASTRGQTEAFF
-	TRBV13	TRBJ2-5	once	TGTGCCAGCAGCTTATCTAACCGGCTACAAGAGACCCAGTACTTC	CASSLSNRLQETQYF
TRBD2	TRBV29-1	TRBJ2-3	-	TGCAGCGCCTTAACTAGCGGGACTAGCACAGATACGCAGTATTTT	CSALTSGTSTDTQYF
-	TRBV10-3	TRBJ2-3	few	TGTGCCATCAGTGGGGTAGACACAGATACGCAGTATTTT	CAISGVDTDTQYF
-	TRBV30	TRBJ1-5	-	TGTGCCTGGAGTGCTTTGGGCAATCAGCCCCAGCATTTT	CAWSALGNQPQHF
-	TRBV27	TRBJ1-4	-	TGTGCCAGCAGTCAGAGAACTAATGAAAAACTGTTTTTT	CASSQRTNEKLFF
TRBD1	TRBV5-1	TRBJ2-3	-	TGCGCCAGCAGCATTGGACAGGGGGCTTCGACAGATACGCAGTATTTT	CASSIGQGASTDTQYF
-	TRBV6-1	TRBJ1-5	-	TGTGCCAGCTTGGGGGCGCGGGATCAGCCCCAGCATTTT	CASLGARDQPQHF
TRBD1	TRBV28	TRBJ1-2	once	TGTGCCAGCAACACAGGGGCTAGGAACTATGGCTACACCTTC	CASNTGARNYGYTF
TRBD2	TRBV27	TRBJ2-3	-	TGTGCCAGCAGTCCGTGGACTAGCGGGAGAGCGGCAGATACGCAGTATTTT	CASSPWTSGRAADTQYF
-	TRBV28	TRBJ1-2	-	TGTGCCAGCAGTGAAAATTTCAGCTACCTCTATGGCTACACCTTC	CASSENFSYLYGYTF
-	TRBV25-1	TRBJ2-7	-	TGTGCCAGCAGTGCCCCAAATCCCGCCCCCACCTACGAGCAGTACTTC	CASSAPNPAPTYEQYF
-	TRBV7-8	TRBJ1-3	-	TGTGCCAGCAGCCTACAGGGTTTTGGAAACACCATATATTTT	CASSLQGFGNTIYF
TRBD2	TRBV2	TRBJ2-5	-	TGTGCCAGCAGTGAATTAGCGGGAGGATCTGAGACCCAGTACTTC	CASSELAGGSETQYF
-	TRBV2	TRBJ2-7	few	TGTGCCAGCATCGGGGCGGTCAGGACCTACGAGCAGTACTTC	CASIGAVRTYEQYF
-	TRBV6-1	TRBJ2-3	-	TGTGCCAGCAGTGATCCCAGCGTGGATACGCAGTATTTT	CASSDPSVDTQYF
-	TRBV6-5	TRBJ1-1	-	TGTGCCAGCAGTCCCCGACAGATGTACGAAGCTTTCTTT	CASSPRQMYEAFF
TRBD1	TRBV27	TRBJ2-1	-	TGTGCCAGCACAAGGGCCACAGGGGATGAGCAGTTCTTC	CASTRATGDEQFF
-	TRBV28	TRBJ1-5	-	TGTGCCAGCAGGGTGGGACTGCCTAATCAGCCCCAGCATTTT	CASRVGLPNQPQHF
TRBD2	TRBV11-1	TRBJ2-1	-	TGTGCCAGCAGCTCCCCTAGCGGGTCTTACAATGAGCAGTTCTTC	CASSSPSGSYNEQFF
TRBD2	TRBV14	TRBJ2-1	-	TGTGCCAGCAGCCAACTACTAGCGGGAGGCGATGAGCAGTTCTTC	CASSQLLAGGDEQFF
-	TRBV7-2	TRBJ2-1	-	TGTGCCAGCAGCTTAGAGCTCTCCTCCGAGCAGTTCTTC	CASSLELSSEQFF
-	TRBV10-1	TRBJ2-7	once	TGCGCCAGCAGTGAGTCGGGGTGGGCAGACGGGAGCTCCTACGAGCAGTACTTC	CASSESGWADGSSYEQYF
-	TRBV7-8	TRBJ1-3	-	TGTGCCAGCAGCCAATCCCACTCTGGAAACACCATATATTTT	CASSQSHSGNTIYF
TRBD1	TRBV7-2	TRBJ1-2	-	TGTGCCAGCAGCTTAGGGGGGACAGGGGGCGCGGTTGGCTACACCTTC	CASSLGGTGGAVGYTF
-	TRBV6-1	TRBJ1-1	once	TGTGCCAGCAGTAAACACACGAACACTGAAGCTTTCTTT	CASSKHTNTEAFF
-	TRBV25-1	TRBJ1-4	-	TGTGCCAGCAGTGAAGCGAGGGGAGCTAATGAAAAACTGTTTTTT	CASSEARGANEKLFF
-	TRBV19	TRBJ1-2	-	TGTGCCAGTAGTATAGGGCAAATTTTCGACTATGGCTACACCTTC	CASSIGQIFDYGYTF
TRBD2	TRBV11-2	TRBJ2-7	-	TGTGCCAGCAGCACCCAGCGGGACGGTAGGCAGTACTTC	CASSTQRDGRQYF
TRBD2	TRBV19	TRBJ2-1	-	TGTGCCAGTAGTCTCAGACTAGCGGTTTACAATGAGCAGTTCTTC	CASSLRLAVYNEQFF
TRBD1	TRBV30	TRBJ1-2	once	TGTGCCTGCGGGACAGGGTTGGACTATGGCTACACCTTC	CACGTGLDYGYTF
-	TRBV28	TRBJ2-5	-	TGTGCCAGCAGAGATAGGACAGCCCAAGAGACCCAGTACTTC	CASRDRTAQETQYF
TRBD1	TRBV6-1	TRBJ2-7	few	TGTGCCAGCGAGACAGGGAAAGACGAGCAGTACTTC	CASETGKDEQYF
-	TRBV25-1	TRBJ1-2	once	TGTGCCAGCAGTGAGCGGGGGGAGAACTATGGCTACACCTTC	CASSERGENYGYTF
TRBD1	TRBV18	TRBJ2-7	few	TGTGCCAGCTCACCAGGGACAGGGAGCAAGTACGAGCAGTACTTC	CASSPGTGSKYEQYF
-	TRBV5-4	TRBJ1-1	-	TGTGCCAGCAGTCGGGAGTCTCGCATGAACACTGAAGCTTTCTTT	CASSRESRMNTEAFF
-	TRBV7-8	TRBJ2-3	-	TGTGCCAGCAGCTTATTTAATGGCGCTAGCACAGATACGCAGTATTTT	CASSLFNGASTDTQYF
-	TRBV25-1	TRBJ2-3	-	TGTGCCAGCAGTGTTCCTAGCACAGATACGCAGTATTTT	CASSVPSTDTQYF